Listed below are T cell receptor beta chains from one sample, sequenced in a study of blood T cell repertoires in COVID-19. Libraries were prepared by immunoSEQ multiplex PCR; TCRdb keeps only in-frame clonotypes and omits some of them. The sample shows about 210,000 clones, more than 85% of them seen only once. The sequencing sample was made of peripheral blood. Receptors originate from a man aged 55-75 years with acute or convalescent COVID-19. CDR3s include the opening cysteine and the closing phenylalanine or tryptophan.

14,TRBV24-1,CATSDLGTGGEQYF
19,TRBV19,CASRPGQGPGVAGANVLTF
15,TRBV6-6,CASSYGQGSSYEQYF
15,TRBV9,CASSVGLENTDTQYF
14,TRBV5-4,CASSAGTRPYEQYF
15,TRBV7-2,CASRATEHSGNTIYF
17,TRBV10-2,CASSRWTGYATNEKLFF
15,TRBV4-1,CASTTIGAANEKLFF
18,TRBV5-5,CASSTGGGPGEYGNTIYF
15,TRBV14,CASSLGQGRNQPQHF
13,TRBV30,CACGVGGSHEQYF
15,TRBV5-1,CASSLEGGAGYGYTF
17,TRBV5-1,CASSFGTGQYSNQPQHF